This entry is about one T cell receptor (beta chain). Its antigen is unknown. CDR3 size: 11 residues. The ends were cut back, 6 bases at V and 5 bases at J, with 10 bases in the middle. CDR1 and CDR2 (germline): DFQATT, SNEGSKA (reference sequence). This entry is derived from a study of OX40 agonist ivuxolimab in advanced cancers. Study-level findings and limits: Clones of CD4+ and CD8+ blood T cells grew by week 6 at doses of 0.1 to 3.0 mg/kg.

The assay was immunoSEQ multiplex PCR, and TCRdb's table has in-frame clones only and misses some. The table includes about 69,000 clones, around 89% detected once. This receptor was obtained from an adult with an advanced solid tumor such as melanoma, head and neck, liver or kidney cancer. The J gene is TRBJ2-5, the V gene TRBV20-1, with D possibly TRBD2 on 5 matching bases. The source was CD4+ or CD8+ T cells sorted from blood, collected in a trial of the OX40 agonist ivuxolimab. CDR3 DNA: TGCAGTGCGAGGGTCCGTGAGACCCAGTACTTC. Residues: CSARVRETQYF.